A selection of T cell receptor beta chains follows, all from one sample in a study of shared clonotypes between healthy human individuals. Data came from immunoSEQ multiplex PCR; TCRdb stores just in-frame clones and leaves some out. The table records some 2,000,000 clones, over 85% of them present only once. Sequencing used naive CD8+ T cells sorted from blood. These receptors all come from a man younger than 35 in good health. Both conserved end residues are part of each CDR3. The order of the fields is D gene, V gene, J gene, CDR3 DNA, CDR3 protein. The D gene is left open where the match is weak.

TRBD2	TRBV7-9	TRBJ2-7	TGTGCCAGCAGCGCCGGGGGGAGCGAGCAGTACTTC	CASSAGGSEQYF
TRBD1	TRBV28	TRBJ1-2	TGTGCCAGCAGTTCCCCACAGGGGTGGGCCTTC	CASSSPQGWAF
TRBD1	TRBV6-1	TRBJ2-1	TGTGCCAGCAGTGAAGCCCCGGGACAGGGGTGGAATGAGCAGTTCTTC	CASSEAPGQGWNEQFF
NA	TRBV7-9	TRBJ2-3	TGTGCCAGCAGCTTACTGGGGGACGCAGATACGCAGTATTTT	CASSLLGDADTQYF
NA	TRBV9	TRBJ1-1	TGTGCCAGCAGCGTCGACAGCTCGAACACTGAAGCTTTCTTT	CASSVDSSNTEAFF
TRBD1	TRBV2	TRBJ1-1	TGTGCCAGCAGTGAACCCCAGGGGGGGACTGAAGCTTTCTTT	CASSEPQGGTEAFF
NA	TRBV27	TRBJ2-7	TGTGCCAGCAGTTTAGGTGGCGAGCAGTACTTC	CASSLGGEQYF
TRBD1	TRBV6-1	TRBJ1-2	TGTGCCAGCAGTGAAGGGCGGACAGGCAACTATGGCTACACCTTC	CASSEGRTGNYGYTF
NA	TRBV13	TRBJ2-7	TGTGCCAGCAGCTTGGGCAGGGGATTTGGCGAGCAGTACTTC	CASSLGRGFGEQYF
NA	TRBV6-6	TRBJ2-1	TGTGCCAGCAGTTACCAGGACTCCGGAAAGTTCTTC	CASSYQDSGKFF
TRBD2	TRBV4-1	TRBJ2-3	TGCGCCAGCAGCCAGGGACTACGGGATACGCAGTATTTT	CASSQGLRDTQYF
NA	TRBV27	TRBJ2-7	TGTGCCAGCCTCGACATTACAGGAGGAGGCTCCTACGAGCAGTACTTC	CASLDITGGGSYEQYF
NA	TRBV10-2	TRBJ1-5	TGCGCCAGCAGTGAGTCGGTAGGGACATTCAATCAGCCCCAGCATTTT	CASSESVGTFNQPQHF
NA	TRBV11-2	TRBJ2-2	TGTGCCAGCAGCTTGGGACACGAGACCGGGGAGCTGTTTTTT	CASSLGHETGELFF
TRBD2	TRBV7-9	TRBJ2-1	TGTGCCAGCAGCTCCCGACTAGCGGGGGGGCTTGGTGTTGAGCAGTTCTTC	CASSSRLAGGLGVEQFF